What follows are 9 T cell receptor beta chains derived from one specimen sequenced in a study of metastatic and nonmetastatic thyroid tumors. TCRdb used MiXCR to call clones anew from the PCR reads. The sample has around 19,000 clones, about 20% seen once. Prior to thyroid surgery, none of the patients had received any treatment. Source material: blood. The receptors shown here come from a female donor with papillary thyroid cancer or a benign thyroid nodule (not recorded which). Some clones in this sample may be carry-over from other donors' samples.

This clone was recorded many times. The chain is built from TRBV11-1 and TRBJ2-3; 7 bases map to TRBD2. Germline-derived CDR1 and CDR2 are SGHAT and FQDESV (reference sequence). V was clipped by 10 bases and J by 0 bases; unmatched bases: 13. This CDR3 contains 16 residues. CDR3 sequence (DNA): TGTGCCACCATGCGATCCCGGACTAGAAGCACAGATACGCAGTATTTT. It codes for CATMRSRTRSTDTQYF.

This clone was picked up many times. The rearrangement uses TRBV20-1 and TRBJ2-1; 7 positions match TRBD2. The CDR3 length is 17 residues. V lost 2 bases to trimming and J lost 0 bases; unmatched junction nucleotides: 10. The germline V gene has CDR1 DFQATT and CDR2 SNEGSKA (reference sequence). CDR3 loop: CSARKTSPQSSYNEQFF. The CDR3 DNA reads TGCAGTGCTAGAAAGACTAGCCCCCAGAGCTCCTACAATGAGCAGTTCTTC.

The rearrangement joins TRBV11-3 to TRBJ2-1; a possible D gene is TRBD1 (6 bases). The CDR3 has 15 residues. In germline, CDR1 is SGHNT, CDR2 YENEEA. V was trimmed by 5 bases and J by 7 bases, leaving 18 bases between them. This CDR3 reads CASSNRVPSVNEQFF. Written as DNA, the CDR3 is TGTGCCAGCAGCAACAGGGTCCCCTCAGTGAATGAGCAGTTCTTC.

This clone has a handful of counts. The chain recombines TRBV6-1 with TRBJ2-7; weak D call: TRBD1 (6 bases). The V gene lost 7 bases and the J gene lost 2 bases, with 12 bases spanning the gap. Germline lookup yields CDR1 MNHNS and CDR2 SASEGT. The CDR3 totals 13 residues. This chain's CDR3 is CASNTGSTYEQYF. DNA for the CDR3: TGTGCCAGCAACACAGGGTCCACCTACGAGCAGTACTTC.

The gene calls are TRBV5-1 and TRBJ1-2; the D is unclear. Trimming stripped 1 base from V and 6 bases from J, with 10 bases between. This CDR3 is 13 amino acids long. Germline-derived CDR1 and CDR2 are SGHRS and YFSETQ. Here the CDR3 DNA reads TGCGCCAGCAGCTTGTTGGGGTTTGATGGCTACACCTTC. Translating gives CASSLLGFDGYTF.

The chain links TRBV28 to TRBJ1-4; TRBD1 aligns across 10 bases. CDR1 and CDR2 (germline): MDHEN, SYDVKM. V shed 8 bases and J 3 bases; nucleotides not matched to a gene: 15. The CDR3 sequence is 18 residues long. The CDR3 protein is CASSSPGDRGRANEKLFF. The CDR3 DNA follows: TGTGCCAGCTCCTCCCCCGGAGACAGGGGGCGGGCTAATGAAAAACTGTTTTTT.

This clone is medium-sized. The rearrangement joins TRBV7-2 to TRBJ1-3, with D uncertain. The germline V gene has CDR1 SGHTA and CDR2 FQGNSA. V dropped 2 bases and J dropped 0 bases, with 11 bases sitting between them. This CDR3 has 16 amino acids. In nucleotides, the CDR3 is TGTGCCAGCAGCTTAATGCGGGGTTCCTCTGGAAACACCATATATTTT. It codes for CASSLMRGSSGNTIYF. Full variable domain (rest looked up from reference TRBV7-2 and TRBJ1-3): GAGVSQSPSNKVTEKGKDVELRCDPISGHTALYWYRQSLGQGLEFLIYFQGNSAPDKSGLPSDRFSAERTGGSVSTLTIQRTQQEDSAVYLCASSLMRGSSGNTIYFGEGSWLTVV.

In its sample, this clone was seen many times. The sample holds other DNA sequences that translate to the same CDR3. V gene TRBV18 combines with J gene TRBJ1-5, with 9 bases aligning to TRBD1. The CDR3 contains 15 residues. After removal of 2 bases from V and 4 bases from J, the junction contained 3 bases not matched to a gene. Germline loops: CDR1 KGHSH, CDR2 LQKENI. For the CDR3, the DNA is TGTGCCAGCTCACCATCCGGGACAGGGAATCAGCCCCAGCATTTT. This codes for CASSPSGTGNQPQHF.

Ten or more counts support this clone. This chain joins TRBV10-3 and TRBJ1-5; weak D call: TRBD1 (6 bases). The CDR3 has 15 residues. Looked up from germline, CDR1 is ENHRY and CDR2 is SYGVKD. Trimming removed 6 bases at V and 0 bases at J, with 12 bases between. CDR3: CAISRDKYSNQPQHF. In DNA, the CDR3 is TGTGCCATCAGCCGGGACAAATATAGCAATCAGCCCCAGCATTTT.